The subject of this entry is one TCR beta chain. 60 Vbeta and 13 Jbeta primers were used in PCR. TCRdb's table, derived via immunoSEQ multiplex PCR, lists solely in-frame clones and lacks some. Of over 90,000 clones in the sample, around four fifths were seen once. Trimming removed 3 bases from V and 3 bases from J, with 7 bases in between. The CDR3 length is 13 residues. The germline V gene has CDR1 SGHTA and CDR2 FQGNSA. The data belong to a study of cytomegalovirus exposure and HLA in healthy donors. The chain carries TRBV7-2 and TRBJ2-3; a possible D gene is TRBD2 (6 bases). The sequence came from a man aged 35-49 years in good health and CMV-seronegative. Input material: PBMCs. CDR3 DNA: TGTGCCAGCAGCTTTGGAGGGACAGATACGCAGTATTTT. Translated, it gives CASSFGGTDTQYF.